The 24 T cell receptor beta chains listed next were all sequenced from one sample in a study of blood T cells in healthy people across ages. The second PCR ran about 6 to 11 cycles with a sample-barcoded 5' primer and J-beta primers. TCRdb re-derived calls from the 5' RACE reads in MiXCR, one entry per CDR3 protein. Of some 920,000 distinct CDR3 sequences in the sample, roughly half were seen once. Specimen: blood. The origin of the receptors is a woman aged 55-69 years in good health.

The chain has TRBV5-6 and TRBJ2-4; tentatively, D is TRBD1 (5 bases). This CDR3 comprises 13 residues. Germline V gives CDR1 SGHDT, CDR2 YYEEEE. DNA of the CDR3: TGTGTCAGGGTCCGATCTGCCAAAAACATTCAGTACTTC. Its protein is CVRVRSAKNIQYF.

In regard to this clonotype: Mismatch with germline at one junction end may stem from a read error. V and J are TRBV7-2 and TRBJ2-4; 9 nucleotides line up with TRBD1. The J call is uncertain, as TRBJ2-7 better fits the DNA end. Per germline, CDR1 SGHTA and CDR2 FQGNSA. The CDR3 extends over 14 amino acids. CDR3 in DNA: TGTGCCGGCAGCTCCCGGACAGGGGTAGGCGAGCAGTACTTC. Its translation: CAGSSRTGVGEQYF.

This rearrangement joins TRBV20-1 to TRBJ2-1; 9 nucleotides align to TRBD2. This CDR3 is 15 amino acids long. The junction had 5 bases not matched to a gene; V was cut back by 3 bases and J by 2 bases. CDR1 and CDR2 from the germline V gene are DFQATT and SNEGSKA (reference sequence). The CDR3 region is CSASLAGTAYNEQFF. The CDR3 DNA is TGCAGTGCTAGCCTAGCGGGGACAGCCTACAATGAGCAGTTCTTC.

Only a few counts were recorded for this clonotype. The chain links TRBV12-3 or TRBV12-4 to TRBJ1-5; D might be TRBD1 (5 bases). The CDR3 is 14 amino acids. V was clipped by 6 bases and J by 6 bases, with 15 bases between them. CDR3 coding DNA: TGTGCCAGCAGACAAACTACCGGGGGTCAGCCCCAGCATTTT. Encoded protein: CASRQTTGGQPQHF.

This chain links TRBV2 with TRBJ2-3; 10 bases align to TRBD2. Trimming took 6 bases from V and 1 from J; bases not matched to a gene: 13. The length of the CDR3 is 18 residues. The germline V gene encodes CDR1 SNHLY and CDR2 FYNNEI. The CDR3 DNA is TGTGCCAGCAGAAGGGCTAGCGGGAGCCGAGGAGGCACAGATACGCAGTATTTT. Translating gives CASRRASGSRGGTDTQYF.

This clonotype was observed a few times. The chain joins TRBV5-1 to TRBJ1-2, with TRBD1 matching over 7 bases. Germline loops: CDR1 SGHRS, CDR2 YFSETQ. Germline trimming cut 0 bases from V and 9 bases from J; bases unmatched to any gene: 8. The CDR3 is 14 residues long. The CDR3 loop reads CASSLDHGTDSYTF. CDR3 DNA sequence: TGCGCCAGCAGCTTGGACCACGGGACAGATAGCTACACCTTC.

The gene calls are TRBV27 and TRBJ2-5, with D tentatively TRBD2 (6 bases). Between the trimmed V and J ends, which lost 5 bases and 2 bases, there was a span of 15 bases. Germline CDR1 reads MNHEY; CDR2 reads SMNVEV (reference sequence). This CDR3 comprises 15 residues. The CDR3 DNA sequence: TGTGCCAGCAGTCAAAATGCGGGGAGGCAAGAGACCCAGTACTTC. It codes for CASSQNAGRQETQYF.

This clonotype was observed a handful of times. CDR3 sequence reads: CASSGQKSNYGYTF. Written as DNA, the CDR3 is TGTGCCAGCAGCGGGCAGAAATCGAACTATGGCTACACCTTC. This rearrangement joins TRBV7-9 to TRBJ1-2; D not certain. Germline CDR1 SEHNR, CDR2 FQNEAQ (reference sequence). Trimming removed 5 bases from V and 2 bases from J, with 12 bases in between. The CDR3 totals 14 residues.

The gene calls are TRBV4-1 and TRBJ2-7; 11 nucleotides line up with TRBD2. CDR3 length: 15 residues. Germline CDR1 is MGHRA and CDR2 is YSYEKL. V dropped 6 bases and J dropped 4; count of bases not matched to a gene: 8. In nucleotides, the CDR3 is TGCGCCAGCAGACCCGGACTAGCGGGTATATACGAGCAGTACTTC. It translates to CASRPGLAGIYEQYF.

V gene TRBV7-9 combines with J gene TRBJ2-1; 7 bases fit TRBD1. The J segment lost 7 bases and the V segment lost 3 bases, leaving 6 bases of the junction unmatched. This CDR3 has 14 amino acids. Germline-derived CDR1 and CDR2 are SEHNR and FQNEAQ (reference sequence). The CDR3 region is CASSFDREANEQFF. The DNA for the CDR3 is TGTGCCAGCAGCTTCGACAGGGAAGCGAATGAGCAGTTCTTC.

This rearrangement joins TRBV28 to TRBJ1-4, with TRBD1 matching 7 bases. This CDR3 spans 14 amino acids. Looked up from germline, CDR1 is MDHEN and CDR2 is SYDVKM. The ends lost 10 bases at V and 8 bases at J; junction bases unmatched: 13. CDR3 sequence reads: CATGRQGYGEKLFF. CDR3 in DNA: TGTGCCACGGGACGACAGGGCTACGGAGAAAAACTGTTTTTT. The full variable domain, its missing parts supplied by reference TRBV28 and TRBJ1-4, is DVKVTQSSRYLVKRTGEKVFLECVQDMDHENMFWYRQDPGLGLRLIYFSYDVKMKEKGDIPEGYSVSREKKERFSLILESASTNQTSMYLCATGRQGYGEKLFFGSGTQLSVL.

The gene calls are TRBV25-1 and TRBJ2-5, with TRBD2 matching over 12 bases. With 3 bases clipped from V and 5 bases from J, the junction kept 7 bases outside the gene matches. This CDR3 contains 16 residues. Per the germline V gene, CDR1 is MGHDK and CDR2 is SYGVNS. CDR3 bases: TGTGCCAGCAGTGACCGACTAGCGGGAGAGGGGGAGACCCAGTACTTC. It codes for CASSDRLAGEGETQYF.

CDR3 sequence: CASSLELGPNNEQFF. The CDR3 DNA follows: TGTGCCAGCAGCTTAGAGCTAGGGCCTAACAATGAGCAGTTCTTC. V gene TRBV7-6 combines with J gene TRBJ2-1; no definite D call. This CDR3 is 15 amino acids long. V was clipped by 1 base and J by 5 bases, with 12 bases between them. The germline gives CDR1 SGHVS, CDR2 FNYEAQ.

The chain has TRBV25-1 and TRBJ1-3; TRBD1 might be the D (6 bases). The V gene's germline CDR1 is MGHDK and CDR2 SYGVNS. Between the trimmed V and J ends, which lost 4 bases and 4 bases, there was a span of 14 bases. This CDR3 region has 15 residues. The CDR3 region has the DNA TGTGCCAGCAGTGGGGCTGGGGGCCGGGGAAACACCATATATTTT. This translates into CASSGAGGRGNTIYF.

As concerns this clonotype: The junction and the germline gene differ at one end; a read error may be behind it. The rearrangement uses TRBV5-1 and TRBJ2-3, with 11 nucleotides matching TRBD2. CDR1 is SGHRS and CDR2 is YFSETQ in the germline V gene. CDR3 length equals 16 residues. This CDR3 reads CTSSQTSGRRTDTQYF. CDR3 coding DNA: TGCACCAGCAGCCAAACTAGCGGGAGACGGACAGATACGCAGTATTTT.

The V and J genes are TRBV29-1 and TRBJ1-1; unclear D gene. Germline V gene data show CDR1 as SQVTM and CDR2 as ANQGSEA. This CDR3 is 13 amino acids long. The germline V and J ends were trimmed by 5 bases and 1 base, with 11 bases remaining between them. CDR3 sequence reads: CSVPFESNTEAFF. DNA for the CDR3: TGCAGCGTTCCCTTTGAGTCGAACACTGAAGCTTTCTTT.

The chain uses TRBV12-3 or TRBV12-4 and TRBJ1-5; perhaps TRBD1 as D (6 bases). V dropped 5 bases and J dropped 5 bases, with 13 bases sitting between them. This CDR3 spans 14 amino acids. CDR3 in amino acids: CASSGGREDQPQHF. Here the CDR3 DNA reads TGTGCCAGCAGTGGGGGCAGGGAGGATCAGCCCCAGCATTTT.

The gene calls are TRBV20-1 and TRBJ1-2, with unresolved D. The germline V gene encodes CDR1 DFQATT and CDR2 SNEGSKA (reference sequence). Trimming took off 6 bases at V and 5 bases at J, with 10 bases between the two ends. This CDR3 region has 11 residues. CDR3 region: CSAPSGYGYTF. CDR3 bases: TGCAGTGCCCCGAGTGGTTATGGCTACACCTTC.

This clonotype was detected ten times or more. CDR3 DNA: TGTGCCAGCAGCCAATCCTTATCCCGCACCACAGATACGCAGTATTTT. Translated: CASSQSLSRTTDTQYF. This chain links TRBV3-1 with TRBJ2-3, with D hard to call. CDR1 is LGHDT, CDR2 YNNKEL, per germline (reference sequence). The CDR3 contains 16 residues. V was trimmed by 2 bases and J by 2 bases, leaving 14 bases between them.

V gene TRBV19 combines with J gene TRBJ1-1, with D possibly TRBD1 on 5 matching bases. From germline, CDR1 is LNHDA and CDR2 SQIVND (reference sequence). Deletions cut 7 bases from V and 4 bases from J, with 22 bases between. This CDR3 comprises 16 residues. As DNA, the CDR3 is TGTGCCAGTAACCCAGGCCAACCGGGGGTTGGCACTGAAGCTTTCTTT. Translated: CASNPGQPGVGTEAFF.

The V and J genes are TRBV20-1 and TRBJ2-1; TRBD2 might be the D (5 bases). Trimming took off 2 bases at V and 5 bases at J, with 13 bases between the two ends. CDR3 size: 14 residues. CDR1 and CDR2 (germline): DFQATT, SNEGSKA (reference sequence). CDR3 coding DNA: TGCAGTGCTAGACCCCCCGGGAATCACAATGAGCAGTTCTTC. Its translation: CSARPPGNHNEQFF.

Here the CDR3 DNA reads TGCAGCGTAGACACTGAAGCTTTCTTT. It specifies CSVDTEAFF. V is TRBV29-1 and J is TRBJ1-1; D is unclear. The V gene lost 6 bases and the J gene lost 3 bases, with 2 bases spanning the gap. CDR3 length: 9 residues. Germline assignment: CDR1 SQVTM and CDR2 ANQGSEA.

This clonotype turned up a few times. The chain links TRBV20-1 to TRBJ2-1, with 11 bases aligning to TRBD2. The CDR3 has 15 amino acids. The V segment lost 6 bases and the J segment 7 bases; nucleotides outside the gene matches: 11. Per the germline V gene, CDR1 is DFQATT and CDR2 is SNEGSKA (reference sequence). CDR3 DNA sequence: TGCAGTGCATCGACTAGCGGGATCCCTAGGAATGAGCAGTTCTTC. Amino acids: CSASTSGIPRNEQFF.

This clonotype has a handful of counts. The chain couples TRBV28 to TRBJ2-3, with 7 bases lining up with TRBD1. Germline trimming cut 2 bases from V and 10 bases from J; bases unmatched to any gene: 3. The CDR3 spans 12 residues. Looked up from germline, CDR1 is MDHEN and CDR2 is SYDVKM. CDR3 amino acids: CASSLNRGAQYF. CDR3 in DNA: TGTGCCAGCAGTTTAAACAGGGGAGCGCAGTATTTT.